This T cell receptor beta chain is from a study of T cell responses to AZD1222 COVID-19 vaccine. As for this clone: Its target is not known.

The CDR3 loop spans 16 amino acids. Trimming removed 0 bases from V and 9 bases from J, with 22 bases in between. CDR1 SGHRS and CDR2 YFSETQ come from the germline V gene. General study results and limits: Donor demographics were predominantly white British with a female majority; clonal diversity may be underestimated. It was only after the peak T cell response that any repertoires were sampled.

Analysis merged second doses at about 4 or about 12 weeks. Sequenced by immunoSEQ multiplex PCR; TCRdb stores in-frame clones only, minus some. The sample records 110,000 or so clones, about 86% being singletons. The input for sequencing was peripheral blood, taken 28 days after the second AZD1222 dose. The sequence derives from an adult who received the AZD1222 COVID-19 vaccine. The V call is TRBV5-1, the J call TRBJ2-7, with D tentatively TRBD1 (6 bases). This chain's CDR3 is CASSLESGAIFTRQYF. CDR3 nucleotide sequence: TGCGCCAGCAGCTTGGAATCAGGGGCGATATTCACGAGGCAGTACTTC. The full variable domain, rest sourced from reference TRBV5-1 and TRBJ2-7, is KAGVTQTPRYLIKTRGQQVTLSCSPISGHRSVSWYQQTPGQGLQFLFEYFSETQRNKGNFPGRFSGRQFSNSRSEMNVSTLELGDSALYLCASSLESGAIFTRQYFGPGTRLTVT.